This is a list of T cell receptor beta chains from one sample in a study of blood T cell repertoires in COVID-19. TCRdb's table, derived via immunoSEQ multiplex PCR, lists solely in-frame clones and lacks some. Of 120,000 to 150,000 clones listed, 84% were seen once; the top ten hold 7% to 9.5%. Sequenced sample: peripheral blood. These TCRs come from a man aged 30 to 45 with COVID-19, enrolled during active disease. CDR3s include the opening cysteine and the closing phenylalanine or tryptophan. The order of the fields is clone size, D gene, V gene, J gene, CDR3 protein, CDR3 DNA. D genes are given only for firm matches. Not every row has a clone size; where given, it reads once, few, many or a size class.

once	TRBD1	TRBV9	TRBJ2-7	CASSVSPSRDRGEQYF	TGTGCCAGCAGCGTATCCCCATCAAGGGACAGAGGCGAGCAGTACTTC
-	TRBD2	TRBV18	TRBJ2-1	CASSTTSGSFNEQFF	TGTGCCAGCTCAACTACTAGCGGGAGTTTCAATGAGCAGTTCTTC
-	TRBD1	TRBV5-1	TRBJ1-1	CASSLQRQGTEAFF	TGCGCCAGCAGCTTGCAAAGACAGGGGACTGAAGCTTTCTTT
-	TRBD2	TRBV5-1	TRBJ2-7	CASSWSGTSGYEQYF	TGCGCCAGCAGCTGGAGTGGGACTAGCGGCTACGAGCAGTACTTC
-	TRBD1	TRBV3-1/TRBV3-2	TRBJ2-5	CASSLRTGRQETQYF	TGTGCCAGCAGCCTTCGGACAGGGCGCCAAGAGACCCAGTACTTC
once	TRBD2	TRBV28	TRBJ2-3	CASRGLAGSGEVTDTQYF	TGTGCCAGCCGTGGGCTAGCGGGAAGTGGGGAAGTCACAGATACGCAGTATTTT
-	-	TRBV19	TRBJ2-7	CASSIEAGDYEQYF	TGTGCCAGTAGTATAGAGGCCGGGGACTACGAGCAGTACTTC
-	-	TRBV27	TRBJ2-7	CASRGAYILEGEQYF	TGTGCCTCCAGGGGTGCCTACATCTTAGAAGGGGAGCAGTACTTC
-	TRBD1	TRBV6-5	TRBJ1-1	CASSPRQGAYTEAFF	TGTGCCAGCAGTCCACGACAGGGGGCGTACACTGAAGCTTTCTTT
-	-	TRBV10-3	TRBJ2-1	CAISGAGARNEQFF	TGTGCCATCAGTGGGGCAGGGGCCCGAAATGAGCAGTTCTTC
few	TRBD1	TRBV5-1	TRBJ1-2	CASSAPGTDYGYTF	TGCGCCAGCAGCGCCCCCGGGACAGATTATGGCTACACCTTC
once	-	TRBV19	TRBJ2-6	CASSIDMGWTSSGANVLTF	TGTGCCAGTAGTATAGATATGGGGTGGACTTCGTCTGGGGCCAACGTCCTGACTTTC
few	-	TRBV19	TRBJ1-1	CASSDRYTEAFF	TGTGCCAGTAGTGACAGGTACACTGAAGCTTTCTTT
-	TRBD2	TRBV6-4	TRBJ2-1	CASSDRGGSVNEQFF	TGTGCCAGCAGTGACAGGGGCGGGAGTGTCAATGAGCAGTTCTTC
-	-	TRBV28	TRBJ1-6	CASQVAGYNSPLHF	TGTGCCAGCCAGGTGGCGGGCTATAATTCACCCCTCCACTTT
-	-	TRBV27	TRBJ1-6	CASSLNRVRDNSPLHF	TGTGCCAGCAGTTTAAACAGGGTGAGGGATAATTCACCCCTCCACTTT
-	TRBD2	TRBV9	TRBJ2-2	CASSVGSGPNTGELFF	TGTGCCAGCAGCGTAGGTAGCGGGCCCAACACCGGGGAGCTGTTTTTT
-	-	TRBV24-1	TRBJ1-5	CATSDPGQPQHF	TGTGCCACCAGTGATCCAGGTCAGCCCCAGCATTTT
-	-	TRBV6-5	TRBJ1-2	CASSYDRGVYGYTF	TGTGCCAGCAGTTACGACCGGGGGGTCTATGGCTACACCTTC
-	-	TRBV30	TRBJ1-3	CAWSMSSGNTIYF	TGTGCCTGGAGTATGAGCTCTGGAAACACCATATATTTT
once	-	TRBV10-3	TRBJ1-2	CAITGQKDGYTF	TGTGCCATCACAGGGCAGAAGGATGGCTACACCTTC
-	TRBD2	TRBV5-4	TRBJ2-5	CASSLIGTTGSTQYF	TGTGCCAGCAGCCTTATCGGGACTACCGGATCTACCCAGTACTTC
-	-	TRBV6-6	TRBJ1-1	CASRKTGMNTEAFF	TGTGCCAGCAGGAAAACAGGGATGAACACTGAAGCTTTCTTT
-	-	TRBV11-2	TRBJ1-1	CASRISGGVNTEAFF	TGTGCCAGCAGGATATCCGGGGGAGTGAACACTGAAGCTTTCTTT
few	TRBD1	TRBV18	TRBJ2-1	CASSPRTGGSSYNEQFF	TGTGCCAGCTCACCACGGACAGGGGGAAGCTCCTACAATGAGCAGTTCTTC
-	-	TRBV5-6	TRBJ2-7	CASSFTSTQTHEQYF	TGTGCCAGCAGCTTCACCTCGACTCAGACCCACGAGCAGTACTTC
-	TRBD1	TRBV2	TRBJ1-4	CASSLQGAGSNEKLFF	TGTGCCAGCAGCTTACAGGGGGCGGGTTCTAATGAAAAACTGTTTTTT
-	-	TRBV4-3	TRBJ2-3	CASSPRSTLGTDTQYF	TGCGCCAGCAGCCCCCGGTCGACTTTGGGCACAGATACGCAGTATTTT
-	TRBD1	TRBV4-2	TRBJ2-1	CASSPETGGLYNEQFF	TGTGCCAGCAGCCCAGAGACAGGGGGCCTCTACAATGAGCAGTTCTTC
-	-	TRBV15	TRBJ2-5	CATSRDGPIRLLAGVDF	TGTGCCACCAGCAGAGATGGCCCCATCCGACTACTTGCTGGTGTGGACTTC
once	TRBD2	TRBV10-3	TRBJ2-1	CATATNSGSGDEQFF	TGTGCCACAGCGACCAATAGCGGGAGTGGGGATGAGCAGTTCTTC
-	TRBD2	TRBV3-1/TRBV3-2	TRBJ2-7	CASSLTSGSHEQYF	TGTGCCAGCAGCTTGACTAGCGGGAGCCACGAGCAGTACTTC
few	-	TRBV14	TRBJ2-1	CASSQDLGWGEQFF	TGTGCCAGCAGCCAAGATTTGGGGTGGGGCGAGCAGTTCTTC
once	-	TRBV30	TRBJ2-3	CAWSGALTDTQYF	TGTGCCTGGAGTGGGGCCCTCACAGATACGCAGTATTTT
-	-	TRBV3-1/TRBV3-2	TRBJ2-4	CASSLRENANIQYF	TGTGCCAGCAGCCTACGGGAGAACGCAAACATTCAGTACTTC
-	-	TRBV6-6	TRBJ2-1	CASSLDWKFNEQFF	TGTGCCAGCAGCCTCGACTGGAAATTCAATGAGCAGTTCTTC
-	TRBD2	TRBV27	TRBJ2-1	CASSLLAVSYNEQFF	TGTGCCAGCAGTTTGCTAGCGGTCTCCTACAATGAGCAGTTCTTC
few	-	TRBV10-3	TRBJ2-3	CAISESGGGDTQYF	TGTGCCATCAGTGAGTCCGGGGGAGGAGATACGCAGTATTTT